The entry below gives a single T cell receptor (beta chain) sequence along with its context. Its antigen specificity is not known. No qualities accompany the bases; no much larger clone lies one base away. The data stem from a study of blood T cell repertoires in COVID-19 (dated by TCRdb to the early 2020s). With respect to the entire study: The collaborator samples originated in the United States, Italy and Spain and spanned the acute and convalescent phases of COVID-19. A de-identified subject ID, COVID-19 status, age in years and sex were almost always included in the sample metadata. The prospective study material was composed of cDNA or gDNA derived from T cells, B-cell-depleted T cells, or PBMCs. Where HLA class I and class II types were available, the types were taken from metadata supplied by the sample provider, not from assay-based typing. The samples were drawn from two sources: the first 160 participants of the ongoing ImmuneRACE study, and approximately 1,300 subjects contributed by 6 global collaborators. Deeply sampled blood TCRbeta repertoires from subjects exposed to, actively infected with, or recovered from COVID-19 were included in the dataset. The repertoires were released in a freely available public database intended as a resource for research on the immune response to SARS-CoV-2. Overall results and qualifications from the work: The amount of clinical and demographic metadata varied by source and participant and was provided uncurated.

Here V drops 4 bases and J drops 8 bases, and the junction holds 6 bases not matched to any gene. In the germline V gene, CDR1 corresponds to WSHSY and CDR2 to SAAADI. The CDR3 covers 15 residues, taking in both the cysteine and the phenylalanine. Just the 45-base CDR3 DNA is kept, in frame starting at base 1. TCRbeta CDR3 regions were amplified from genomic DNA using the immunoSEQ Assay, a bias-controlled multiplex PCR. In the source study's methods: The number of nucleated cells in each sample was estimated from the amplification of reference gene primers within the assay. To quantify the absolute abundance of each unique TCRbeta CDR3 rearrangement, sequence reads were collapsed and filtered. For each sample, productive Simpson clonality was calculated as the square root of Simpson's diversity index across productive rearrangements. TCRdb holds this immuneACCESS table with in-frame rearrangements only. Some clones are missing; in checked studies, unresolved V genes explain under half, and the rest has no known cause. V and J calls and clone size follow that table, whereas D and trimming were derived from the DNA. This sample holds just over 300,000 clones; over 75% were observed only once. About 4.6% of the sample belongs to the ten largest clones.

In the prospective study, participants were about 18 to 95 years old, resided in 20 to 30 geographic areas of the United States, and were enrolled through a virtual design. Cohort assignment in the prospective study relied on participant-reported clinical history from a screening survey and a study questionnaire. ImmuneRACE Cohort 3 recovered participants were defined by two consecutive negative NP/OP PCR tests, healthcare professional clearance, or symptom resolution. In the prospective study, whole blood, serum and a nasopharyngeal or oropharyngeal swab were collected from each participant by mobile phlebotomists. Prospective study participants could optionally give additional blood draws and questionnaires over an approximately 2-month period. Blood samples from the prospective study were shipped frozen or at room temperature prior to DNA extraction.

Sequenced: PBMCs or T cells enriched from blood (not recorded which). Here the chain combines TRBV10-2 and TRBJ2-1; TRBD2 lines up with 12 middle nucleotides. The TCR comes from a man aged 30 to 39 who had recovered from COVID-19. CDR3 protein: CASSGLAGVQDEQFF. In nucleotides, the sequence is TGCGCCAGCAGTGGACTAGCGGGAGTTCAAGATGAGCAGTTCTTC.